One and the same sample provided the 6 T cell receptor beta chains below, sequenced in a study of control samples from healthy donors and cancer patients. Assay used: immunoSEQ multiplex PCR; TCRdb lists only in-frame clones, some missing. The sample records approximately 68,000 clones, 83% being singletons. The sequencing sample was made of blood. The receptors stem from a man between 60 and 75 years old in good health.

V and J are TRBV11-3 and TRBJ2-1; 13 nucleotides match TRBD2. After removal of 1 base from V and 4 bases from J, the junction contained 4 bases not matched to a gene. The CDR3 extends over 17 amino acids. Germline V lookup: CDR1 SGHNT, CDR2 YENEEA. The DNA of the CDR3 is TGTGCCAGCAGCTTAGGACCGGGACTAGCGGGATACAATGAGCAGTTCTTC. As protein: CASSLGPGLAGYNEQFF.

The chain joins TRBV5-1 to TRBJ2-3, with a weak D call TRBD1 (6 bases). Trimming removed 4 bases at V and 0 bases at J, with 12 bases between. Germline V CDR1 and CDR2: SGHRS, YFSETQ. This CDR3 region has 15 residues. The CDR3 coding sequence is TGCGCCAGCAGCGACTCAGGGGCTAGCACAGATACGCAGTATTTT. Residues: CASSDSGASTDTQYF.

The genes are TRBV7-9 and TRBJ2-5; a possible D gene is TRBD1 (6 bases). This CDR3 region has 18 residues. V was trimmed by 5 bases and J by 1 base, leaving 23 bases between them. The germline V gene encodes CDR1 SEHNR and CDR2 FQNEAQ (reference sequence). The CDR3 DNA sequence: TGTGCCAGCAGCCTCCAGGGGTCGATGATTGGGGTCCAAGAGACCCAGTACTTC. Encoded protein: CASSLQGSMIGVQETQYF.

The V gene is TRBV6-2 or TRBV6-3, the J gene TRBJ2-2; D remains ambiguous. The V gene lost 3 bases and the J gene lost 5 bases, with 13 bases spanning the gap. The CDR3 loop spans 15 amino acids. The germline CDR1 and CDR2 sequences are MNHEY and SVGEGT. CDR3 protein: CASSYTSVRTGELFF. The CDR3 DNA is TGTGCCAGCAGTTATACAAGCGTACGGACCGGGGAGCTGTTTTTT.

This chain uses TRBV2 with TRBJ2-3; TRBD2 agrees at 7 bases. The CDR3 loop spans 16 amino acids. Germline V CDR1 and CDR2: SNHLY, FYNNEI. V gave up 6 bases and J gave up 0 bases; unmatched junction bases: 9. CDR3 sequence (DNA): TGTGCCAGCAGACGGGAACTAGCGAAAAGCACAGATACGCAGTATTTT. This gives the protein CASRRELAKSTDTQYF.

The chain links TRBV6-2 or TRBV6-3 to TRBJ2-5, with TRBD2 matching over 14 bases. The trim removed 5 bases at V and 6 bases at J, leaving 11 bases unmatched. The CDR3 loop spans 17 amino acids. Per germline, CDR1 MNHEY and CDR2 SVGEGT. CDR3 sequence reads: CASSTGTSGSRAKTQYF. CDR3 DNA: TGTGCCAGCAGTACCGGGACTAGCGGGAGTAGGGCGAAGACCCAGTACTTC.